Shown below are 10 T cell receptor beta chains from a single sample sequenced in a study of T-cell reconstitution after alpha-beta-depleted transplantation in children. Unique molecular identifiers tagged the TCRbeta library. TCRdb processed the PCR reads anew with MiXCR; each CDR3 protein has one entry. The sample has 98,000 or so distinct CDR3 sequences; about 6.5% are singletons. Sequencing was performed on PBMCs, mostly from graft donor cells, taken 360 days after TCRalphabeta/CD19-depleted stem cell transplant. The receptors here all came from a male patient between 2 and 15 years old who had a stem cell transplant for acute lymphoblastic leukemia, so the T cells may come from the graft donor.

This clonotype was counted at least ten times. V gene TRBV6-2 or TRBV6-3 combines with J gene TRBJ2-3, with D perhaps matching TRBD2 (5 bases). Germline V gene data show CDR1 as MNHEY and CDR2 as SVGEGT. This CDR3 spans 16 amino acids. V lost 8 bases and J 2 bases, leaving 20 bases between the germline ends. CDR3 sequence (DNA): TGTGCCAGCGACCCCAGACCTAGCAGATTCACAGATACGCAGTATTTT. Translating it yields CASDPRPSRFTDTQYF.

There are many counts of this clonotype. Here the CDR3 reads CASSRPSQPQHF. CDR3 coding DNA: TGTGCCAGCAGCCGCCCCAGTCAGCCCCAGCATTTT. This chain joins TRBV27 and TRBJ1-5; D uncertain. This CDR3 is built from 12 residues. Trimming removed 6 bases at V and 6 bases at J, with 9 bases between. Germline V lookup: CDR1 MNHEY, CDR2 SMNVEV (reference sequence).

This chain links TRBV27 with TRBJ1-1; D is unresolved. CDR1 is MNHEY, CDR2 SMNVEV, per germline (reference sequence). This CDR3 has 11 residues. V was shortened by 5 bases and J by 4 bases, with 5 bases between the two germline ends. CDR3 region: CASSSATEAFF. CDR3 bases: TGTGCCAGCAGTAGCGCCACTGAAGCTTTCTTT.

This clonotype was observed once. The CDR3 DNA reads TGTGCCAGTAGTACAGGAATGCCCCGCTGGGGGCAGAACTACGAGCAGTACTTC. Protein: CASSTGMPRWGQNYEQYF. The rearrangement links TRBV19 to TRBJ2-7, with D tentatively TRBD1 (6 bases). Between the trimmed V and J ends, which lost 4 bases and 3 bases, there was a span of 25 bases. There are 18 residues in the CDR3. Germline assignment: CDR1 LNHDA and CDR2 SQIVND (reference sequence).

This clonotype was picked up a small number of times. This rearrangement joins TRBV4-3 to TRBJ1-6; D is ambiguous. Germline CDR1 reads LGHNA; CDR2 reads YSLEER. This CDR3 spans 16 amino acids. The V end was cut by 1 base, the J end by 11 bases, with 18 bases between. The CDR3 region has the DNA TGCGCCAGCAGCCAAGCGAGGGCCTCGGGGAGAGCACCCCTCCACTTT. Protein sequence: CASSQARASGRAPLHF.

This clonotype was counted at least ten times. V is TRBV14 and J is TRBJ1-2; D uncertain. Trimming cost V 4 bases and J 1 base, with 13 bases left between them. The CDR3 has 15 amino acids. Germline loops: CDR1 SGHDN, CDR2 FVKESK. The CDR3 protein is CASSPRGAFNYGYTF. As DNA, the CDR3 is TGTGCCAGCAGCCCCCGCGGCGCGTTTAACTATGGCTACACCTTC. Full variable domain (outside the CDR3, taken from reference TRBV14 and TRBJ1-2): EAGVTQFPSHSVIEKGQTVTLRCDPISGHDNLYWYRRVMGKEIKFLLHFVKESKQDESGMPNNRFLAERTGGTYSTLKVQPAELEDSGVYFCASSPRGAFNYGYTFGSGTRLTVV.

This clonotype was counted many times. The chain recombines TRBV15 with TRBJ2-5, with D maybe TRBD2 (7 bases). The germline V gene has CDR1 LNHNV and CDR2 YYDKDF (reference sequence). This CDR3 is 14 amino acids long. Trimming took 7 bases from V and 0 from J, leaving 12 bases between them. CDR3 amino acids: CATMEGGYQETQYF. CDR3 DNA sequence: TGTGCCACCATGGAGGGGGGGTACCAAGAGACCCAGTACTTC.

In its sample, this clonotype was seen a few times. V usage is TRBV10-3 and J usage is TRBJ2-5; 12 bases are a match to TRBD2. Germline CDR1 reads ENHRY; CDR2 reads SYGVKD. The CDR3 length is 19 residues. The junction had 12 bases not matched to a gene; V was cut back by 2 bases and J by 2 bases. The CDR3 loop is CAISEPRASGGAWQETQYF. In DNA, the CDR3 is TGTGCCATCAGTGAGCCGCGGGCTAGCGGGGGGGCCTGGCAAGAGACCCAGTACTTC.

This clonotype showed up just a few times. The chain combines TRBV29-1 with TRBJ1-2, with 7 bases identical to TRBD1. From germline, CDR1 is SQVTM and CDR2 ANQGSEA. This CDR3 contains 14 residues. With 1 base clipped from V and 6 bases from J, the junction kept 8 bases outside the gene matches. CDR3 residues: CSVEGGTARDGYTF. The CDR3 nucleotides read TGCAGCGTTGAAGGCGGGACAGCCAGGGATGGCTACACCTTC.

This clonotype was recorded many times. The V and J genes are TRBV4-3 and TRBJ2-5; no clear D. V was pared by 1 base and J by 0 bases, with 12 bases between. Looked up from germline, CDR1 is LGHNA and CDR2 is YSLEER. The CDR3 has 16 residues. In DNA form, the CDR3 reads TGCGCCAGCAGCCAAGTCCTTGACCAGTACCAAGAGACCCAGTACTTC. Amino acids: CASSQVLDQYQETQYF.